A selection of T cell receptor beta chains follows, all from one sample in a study of long-term antiretroviral therapy in people with HIV. The table came from immunoSEQ multiplex PCR; TCRdb's copy has only in-frame clones and leaves some out. Found here are tens of thousands of clones, roughly 78% of them singletons; the top ten hold roughly 5.8%. The source material was unsorted PBMCs, sampled 3.4 years after starting antiretroviral therapy. The receptors stem from a man aged 25-40 years with HIV. Each CDR3 is given without its conserved first and last residue. A D gene is named only where the DNA matches it firmly.

V gene,D gene,J gene,CDR3 protein
TRBV21-1,NA,TRBJ2-7,ASSKRQTGLAGGWSYEQY
TRBV10-3,TRBD1,TRBJ2-6,AISGETGRTGANVLT
TRBV5-1,TRBD1,TRBJ2-7,ASSLEVGDSYEQY
TRBV4-2,TRBD1,TRBJ1-1,ASSHAMGQLNTEAF
TRBV5-1,TRBD2,TRBJ2-5,ASSLGVTSAVGETQY
TRBV23-1,NA,TRBJ1-5,ASTTGRGLRSNQPQH
TRBV6-6,TRBD1,TRBJ1-4,ASSYPGTEEKLF
TRBV7-8,NA,TRBJ2-1,ASSSPPGRITYNEQF
TRBV28,TRBD2,TRBJ2-7,ASSRGRGTYEQY
TRBV9,TRBD2,TRBJ2-5,ASSVLPGGGETQY
TRBV18,NA,TRBJ1-3,ASSPESDILGNTIY
TRBV11-2,NA,TRBJ1-2,ASSLVRFNYGYT
TRBV7-9,NA,TRBJ2-3,ASSRRGSTDTQY
TRBV7-9,TRBD1,TRBJ2-1,ASSLGTGTQF
TRBV7-8,NA,TRBJ1-2,ASSLQPTTGTSYGYT
TRBV7-2,TRBD1,TRBJ1-1,ASSAGTVNTEAF
TRBV19,NA,TRBJ2-7,ASSRTAPSEQY
TRBV19,TRBD2,TRBJ2-1,ASSERTSVYNEQF
TRBV28,TRBD1,TRBJ1-5,ASSLGTGGPNQPQH
TRBV28,TRBD1,TRBJ1-2,ASSSPTGLAGLYGYT
TRBV28,TRBD2,TRBJ2-3,ASSGPHSGRLTDTQY
TRBV18,NA,TRBJ2-5,ASSPAVQETQY
TRBV28,TRBD2,TRBJ2-3,ASSFAGGTDTQY
TRBV14,TRBD1,TRBJ2-7,ASSQGVGTGFYEQY
TRBV30,TRBD1,TRBJ1-4,AWSVTDRGEKLF
TRBV5-5,NA,TRBJ1-1,ASFMGGATLSEAF
TRBV19,TRBD2,TRBJ2-5,ASSDLAGGMETQY
TRBV7-2,NA,TRBJ1-2,ASSPRVRVDYGYT
TRBV19,TRBD2,TRBJ2-7,ATTTSSGTYEQY
TRBV4-2,TRBD2,TRBJ2-2,ASSQELAGGNTGELF
TRBV18,TRBD1,TRBJ1-4,ASSPGQVNEKLF
TRBV5-5,TRBD2,TRBJ2-5,ASSRSGNQETQY
TRBV19,TRBD2,TRBJ2-3,ASMVTSGTSDTQY
TRBV9,TRBD1,TRBJ2-7,ASSGQGAYEQY
TRBV28,NA,TRBJ1-2,ASSTGRNYGYT
TRBV27,NA,TRBJ2-7,ASSDPGRMNEQY
TRBV10-3,NA,TRBJ1-5,AISESIVNQPQH
TRBV29-1,TRBD2,TRBJ2-7,SVRTSGSVGQY
TRBV7-9,NA,TRBJ1-2,ASSLSQANYGYT
TRBV30,TRBD1,TRBJ2-1,AWSGDRGRVNEQF
TRBV27,TRBD2,TRBJ2-5,ASSRSGRETQY
TRBV5-5,NA,TRBJ2-1,ASSQGGRGNEQF
TRBV28,TRBD2,TRBJ2-7,ASSLPPVREGTSDSYEQY
TRBV5-6,NA,TRBJ1-2,ASSLVGYDGYT
TRBV5-6,NA,TRBJ2-1,ASSLGDNEQF
TRBV11-2,NA,TRBJ2-2,ASSFISPGINTGELF
TRBV5-1,NA,TRBJ2-6,ASSLLSPGSGANVLT